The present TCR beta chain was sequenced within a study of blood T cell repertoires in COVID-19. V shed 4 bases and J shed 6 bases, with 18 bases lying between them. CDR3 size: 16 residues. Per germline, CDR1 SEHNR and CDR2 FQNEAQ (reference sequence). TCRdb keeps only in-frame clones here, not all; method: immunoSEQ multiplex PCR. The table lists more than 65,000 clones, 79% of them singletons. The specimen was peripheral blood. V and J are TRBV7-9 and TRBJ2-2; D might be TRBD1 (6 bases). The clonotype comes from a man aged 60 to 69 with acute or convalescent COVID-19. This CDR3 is CASSSNSARTAGELFF. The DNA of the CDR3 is TGTGCCAGCAGCTCTAATTCGGCGAGGACAGCCGGGGAGCTGTTTTTT.